This T cell receptor beta chain is from a study of metastatic and nonmetastatic thyroid tumors. Study details: Peripheral blood and tumor or nodule samples from malignant and benign thyroid patients were compared. The study's findings and limits: In blood and tumor, TCR beta diversity was reportedly significantly higher in malignant thyroid tumors than in benign nodules.

Authors' methods: The study built a papillary thyroid cancer distant-metastasis classifier from CDR3 differences across clinicopathological groups. TCRdb re-analyzed the PCR reads through MiXCR. The V and J calls shown here were made by TCRdb, not taken from the authors' results. Altogether under 35,000 clones are present, approximately 25% being singletons, with the ten largest covering about 8.9%. Thyroid surgery was preceded by no treatment in any patient. This clone is deemed medium-sized. Its antigen is still unknown. The junction had 4 bases not matched to a gene; V was cut back by 5 bases and J by 7 bases. The CDR3 runs 14 residues.

This clonotype was obtained from a female donor with papillary thyroid cancer or a benign thyroid nodule (not recorded which). Some clones in this sample may be carry-over from other donors' samples. The sample comprised blood. The rearrangement uses TRBV12-3 or TRBV12-4 and TRBJ1-6, with TRBD1 identical over 8 bases. In DNA, the CDR3 is TGTGCCAGCAGTGACAGGGGAGGAAATTCACCCCTCCACTTT. It encodes CASSDRGGNSPLHF.